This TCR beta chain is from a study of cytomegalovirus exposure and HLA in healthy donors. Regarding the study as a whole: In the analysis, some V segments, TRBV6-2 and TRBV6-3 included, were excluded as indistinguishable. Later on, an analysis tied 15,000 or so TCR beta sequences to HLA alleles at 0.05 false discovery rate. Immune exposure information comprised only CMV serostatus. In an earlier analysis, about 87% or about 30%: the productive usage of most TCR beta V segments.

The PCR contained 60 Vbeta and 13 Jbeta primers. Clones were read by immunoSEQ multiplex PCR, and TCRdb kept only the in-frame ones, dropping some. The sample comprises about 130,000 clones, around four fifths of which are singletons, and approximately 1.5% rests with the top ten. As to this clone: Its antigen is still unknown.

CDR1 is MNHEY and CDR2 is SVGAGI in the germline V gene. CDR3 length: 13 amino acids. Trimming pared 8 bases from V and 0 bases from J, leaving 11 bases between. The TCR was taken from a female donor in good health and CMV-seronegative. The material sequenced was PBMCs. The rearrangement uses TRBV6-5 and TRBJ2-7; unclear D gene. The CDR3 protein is CASLSLASYEQYF. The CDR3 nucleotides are TGTGCCAGCCTTTCCCTGGCCTCCTACGAGCAGTACTTC.